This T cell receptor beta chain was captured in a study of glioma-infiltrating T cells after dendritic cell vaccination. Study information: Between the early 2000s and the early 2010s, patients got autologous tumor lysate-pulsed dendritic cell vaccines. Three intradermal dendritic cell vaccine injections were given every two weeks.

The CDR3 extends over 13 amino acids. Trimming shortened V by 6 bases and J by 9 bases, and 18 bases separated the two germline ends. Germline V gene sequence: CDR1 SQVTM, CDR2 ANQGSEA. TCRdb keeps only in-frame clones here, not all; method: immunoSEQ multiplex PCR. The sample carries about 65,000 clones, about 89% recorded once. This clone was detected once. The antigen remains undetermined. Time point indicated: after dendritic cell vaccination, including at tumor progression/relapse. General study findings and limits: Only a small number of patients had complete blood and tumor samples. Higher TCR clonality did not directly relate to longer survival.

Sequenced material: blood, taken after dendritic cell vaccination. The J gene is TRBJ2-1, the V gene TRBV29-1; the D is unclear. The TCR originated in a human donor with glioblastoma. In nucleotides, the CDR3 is TGCAGCGTCAGTTTAACCCTAGGCGCTGAGCAGTTCTTC. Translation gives CSVSLTLGAEQFF.